A single sample is the source of the 2 T cell receptor beta chains below, sequenced in a study of Graves' ophthalmopathy and Graves' hyperthyroidism. Amplification from RNA transcripts yielded the TCR beta CDR3 regions. Second-round multiplex PCR came after a first-round RT-PCR that employed HTBI primers. MiXCR, applied by TCRdb to the multiplex PCR reads, yields one record per CDR3 protein. The sample comprises about 600,000 distinct CDR3 sequences, 35% to 45% of which are singletons, and around 4.6% rests with the top ten. Sequenced sample: peripheral blood or thyroid tissue (not recorded which). All receptors come from an adult man with Graves' hyperthyroidism.

This clonotype turned up a few times. The rearrangement links TRBV2 to TRBJ2-5, with TRBD1 identical over 7 bases. The CDR3 is 13 amino acids. Per the germline V gene, CDR1 is SNHLY and CDR2 is FYNNEI. After removal of 4 bases from V and 5 bases from J, the junction contained 4 bases not matched to a gene. CDR3 in DNA: TGTGCCAGCAGTGGACAGGGTTGGGAGACCCAGTACTTC. As protein: CASSGQGWETQYF.

V is TRBV7-9 and J is TRBJ2-1, with a tentative D call TRBD2 (7 bases). V was pared by 3 bases and J by 9 bases, with 12 bases between. Germline V gene data show CDR1 as SEHNR and CDR2 as FQNEAQ (reference sequence). This CDR3 has 13 amino acids. The CDR3 loop is CASSFEGGGEQFF. CDR3 nucleotides: TGTGCCAGCAGCTTTGAGGGAGGGGGTGAGCAGTTCTTC. Filled out from reference TRBV7-9 and TRBJ2-1, the complete variable domain reads DTGVSQNPRHKITKRGQNVTFRCDPISEHNRLYWYRQTLGQGPEFLTYFQNEAQLEKSRLLSDRFSAERPKGSFSTLEIQRTEQGDSAMYLCASSFEGGGEQFFGPGTRLTVL.